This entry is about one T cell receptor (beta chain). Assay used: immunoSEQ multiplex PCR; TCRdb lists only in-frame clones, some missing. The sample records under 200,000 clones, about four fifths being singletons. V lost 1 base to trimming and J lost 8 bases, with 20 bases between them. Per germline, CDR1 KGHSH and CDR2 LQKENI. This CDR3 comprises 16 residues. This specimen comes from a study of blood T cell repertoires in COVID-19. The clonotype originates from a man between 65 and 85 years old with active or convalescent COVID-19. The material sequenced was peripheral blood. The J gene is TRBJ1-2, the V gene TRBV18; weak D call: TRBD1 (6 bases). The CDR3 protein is CASSPRLTGPHEGYTF. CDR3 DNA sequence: TGTGCCAGCTCACCACGGCTTACAGGGCCACACGAAGGCTACACCTTC. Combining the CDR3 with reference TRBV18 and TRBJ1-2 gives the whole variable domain NAGVMQNPRHLVRRRGQEARLRCSPMKGHSHVYWYRQLPEEGLKFMVYLQKENIIDESGMPKERFSAEFPKEGPSILRIQQVVRGDSAAYFCASSPRLTGPHEGYTFGSGTRLTVV.